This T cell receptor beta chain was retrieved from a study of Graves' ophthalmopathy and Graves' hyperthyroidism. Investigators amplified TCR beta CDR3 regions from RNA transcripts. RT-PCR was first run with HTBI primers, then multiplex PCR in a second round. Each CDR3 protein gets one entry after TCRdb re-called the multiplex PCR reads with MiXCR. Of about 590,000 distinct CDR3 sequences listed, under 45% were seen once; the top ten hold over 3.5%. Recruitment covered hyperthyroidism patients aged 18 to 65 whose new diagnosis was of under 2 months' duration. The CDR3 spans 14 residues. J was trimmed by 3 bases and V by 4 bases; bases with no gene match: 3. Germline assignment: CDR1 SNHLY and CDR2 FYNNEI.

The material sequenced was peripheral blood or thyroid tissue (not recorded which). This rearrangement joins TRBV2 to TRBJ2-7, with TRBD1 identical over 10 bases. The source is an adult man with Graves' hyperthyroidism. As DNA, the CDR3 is TGTGCCAGCAGTGGCGGACAGGGGGACTACGAGCAGTACTTC. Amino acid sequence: CASSGGQGDYEQYF. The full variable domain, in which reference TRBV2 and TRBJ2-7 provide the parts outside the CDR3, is EPEVTQTPSHQVTQMGQEVILRCVPISNHLYFYWYRQILGQKVEFLVSFYNNEISEKSEIFDDQFSVERPDGSNFTLKIRSTKLEDSAMYFCASSGGQGDYEQYFGPGTRLTVT.